The TCR beta chain under discussion was sequenced for a study of cytomegalovirus exposure and HLA in healthy donors. General study points: It was reported that TCR beta sequences correctly inferred the HLA-A and HLA-B alleles for most subjects.

Worth noting for this clone: As yet, its antigen is unknown.

Germline V gene data show CDR1 as SGHVS and CDR2 as FQNEAQ. Trimming at V came to 5 bases and at J to 6 bases, leaving 6 bases not matched to a gene. The CDR3 runs to 14 residues. A multiplex PCR was run with 60 Vbeta primers and 13 Jbeta primers. Sequenced by immunoSEQ multiplex PCR; TCRdb stores in-frame clones only, minus some. The sample has 250,000 to 350,000 clones; over 85% are singletons. The chain couples TRBV7-8 to TRBJ2-7; 11 bases are shared with TRBD2. Sequencing used PBMCs. This sequence was found in a woman aged 18-29 years in good health and CMV-seronegative. The CDR3 is CASSKLAGAVEQYF. CDR3 bases: TGTGCCAGCAGCAAACTAGCGGGGGCGGTCGAGCAGTACTTC.